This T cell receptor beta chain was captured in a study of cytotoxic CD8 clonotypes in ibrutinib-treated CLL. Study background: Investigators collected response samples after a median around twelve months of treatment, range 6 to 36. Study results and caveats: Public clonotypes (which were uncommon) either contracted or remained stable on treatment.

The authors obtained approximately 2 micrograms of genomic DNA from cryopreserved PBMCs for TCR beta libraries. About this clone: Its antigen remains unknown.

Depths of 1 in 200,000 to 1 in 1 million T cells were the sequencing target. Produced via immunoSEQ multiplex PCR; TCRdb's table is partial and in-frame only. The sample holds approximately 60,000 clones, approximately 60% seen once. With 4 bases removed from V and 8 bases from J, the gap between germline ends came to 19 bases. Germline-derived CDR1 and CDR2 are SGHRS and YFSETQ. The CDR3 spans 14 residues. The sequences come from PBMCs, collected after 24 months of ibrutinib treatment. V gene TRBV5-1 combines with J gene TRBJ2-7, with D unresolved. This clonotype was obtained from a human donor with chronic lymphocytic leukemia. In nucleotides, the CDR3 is TGCGCCAGCAGCGGTCCGGGTCTAGGTAACCAGCAGTACTTC. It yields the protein CASSGPGLGNQQYF.